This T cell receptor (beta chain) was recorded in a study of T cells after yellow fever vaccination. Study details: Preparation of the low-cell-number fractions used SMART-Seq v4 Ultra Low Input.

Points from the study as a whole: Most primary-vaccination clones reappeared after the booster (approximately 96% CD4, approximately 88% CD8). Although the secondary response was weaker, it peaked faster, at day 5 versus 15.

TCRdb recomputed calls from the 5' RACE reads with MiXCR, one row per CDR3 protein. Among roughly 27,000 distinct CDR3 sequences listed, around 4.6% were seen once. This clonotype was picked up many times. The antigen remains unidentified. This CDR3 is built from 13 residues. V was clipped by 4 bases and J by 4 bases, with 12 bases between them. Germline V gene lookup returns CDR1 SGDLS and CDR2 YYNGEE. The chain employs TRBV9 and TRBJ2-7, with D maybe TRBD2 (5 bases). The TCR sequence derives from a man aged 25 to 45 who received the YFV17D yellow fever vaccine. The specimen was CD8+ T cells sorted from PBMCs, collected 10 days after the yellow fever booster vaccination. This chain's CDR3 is CASSPNRGYEQYF. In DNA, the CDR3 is TGTGCCAGCAGCCCCAACCGGGGTTACGAGCAGTACTTC.